This is a list of T cell receptor beta chains from one sample in a study of somatic mutations in cytotoxic T cells in rheumatoid arthritis. Measured with immunoSEQ multiplex PCR; TCRdb has only the in-frame clones, and not every one. The top ten clones hold roughly 27% of a sample with approximately 19,000 clones, about four fifths of them seen once. The sample taken for sequencing was CD8+ T cells sorted from blood. All receptors derive from an adult with rheumatoid arthritis. CDR3s include the opening cysteine and the closing phenylalanine or tryptophan. The D gene is left open where the match is weak. Clone size is shown for a subset of rows, as once, few, many or a class of expanded clone.

TRBV13	once	TRBJ2-1	-	CASSLGSSYNEQFF	TGTGCCAGCAGCTTAGGGAGCTCCTACAATGAGCAGTTCTTC
TRBV6-6	few	TRBJ1-1	-	CASSPGTEAFF	TGTGCCAGCAGTCCTGGGACTGAAGCTTTCTTT
TRBV30	-	TRBJ2-7	TRBD2	CAWDGGRFYEQYF	TGTGCCTGGGACGGGGGGAGGTTCTACGAGCAGTACTTC
TRBV29-1	-	TRBJ2-7	-	CSVEPCGEGITSSTSFLEQYF	-
TRBV5-1	-	TRBJ2-7	-	CASSLEADLYEQYF	TGCGCCAGCAGCTTGGAGGCAGACCTCTACGAGCAGTACTTC
TRBV2	few	TRBJ2-7	TRBD1	CASSGGDRRYEQYF	TGTGCCAGCAGTGGAGGGGACAGGCGCTACGAGCAGTACTTC
TRBV5-8	-	TRBJ1-1	-	CASSLVVRETGTEAFF	TGTGCCAGCAGCTTGGTAGTGCGGGAGACGGGCACTGAAGCTTTCTTT
TRBV27	-	TRBJ2-2	-	CASSVDYGGELFF	TGTGCCAGCAGTGTTGATTACGGCGGGGAGCTGTTTTTT
TRBV27	-	TRBJ2-7	-	CASSLRGRYEQYF	TGTGCCAGCAGTTTACGGGGCCGATACGAGCAGTACTTC
TRBV21-1	few	TRBJ2-7	-	CASIRGLPYEQYF	TGTGCCAGCATTCGGGGGCTTCCCTACGAGCAGTACTTC
TRBV7-6	-	TRBJ2-3	-	CASSLGETDTQYF	TGTGCCAGCAGCTTAGGGGAGACAGATACGCAGTATTTT
TRBV28	-	TRBJ1-4	-	CASSSHQVGGEKLFF	TGTGCCAGCAGTTCCCACCAGGTCGGAGGGGAAAAACTGTTTTTT
TRBV5-3	few	TRBJ1-5	-	CARSLDGASNQPQHF	TGTGCCAGAAGCTTGGACGGGGCCAGCAATCAGCCCCAGCATTTT
TRBV6-1	-	TRBJ2-3	-	CASTEGRGADTQYF	TGTGCCAGCACCGAGGGCAGGGGGGCAGATACGCAGTATTTT
TRBV7-8	-	TRBJ2-5	TRBD2	CASSHSGFPAGNF	TGTGCCAGCAGCCATTCGGGGTTTCCAGCGGGGAACTTC
TRBV20-1	-	TRBJ1-1	-	CSAPGVREAFF	TGCAGTGCTCCCGGCGTCCGTGAAGCTTTCTTT
TRBV7-8	-	TRBJ2-7	-	CASSITLDYEQYF	TGTGCCAGCAGCATCACACTTGACTACGAGCAGTACTTC
TRBV4-1	-	TRBJ1-2	-	CASSPEPQGYYGYTF	TGCGCCAGCAGCCCCGAGCCTCAGGGCTACTATGGCTACACCTTC
TRBV2	-	TRBJ1-2	TRBD1	CASSIDRGLYGYTF	TGTGCCAGCAGCATAGACAGGGGGCTCTATGGCTACACCTTC
TRBV11-2	-	TRBJ2-3	-	CASSLGFRGLFTTQYF	TGTGCCAGCAGCTTAGGTTTCAGGGGCCTTTTTACTACGCAGTATTTT
TRBV4-1	-	TRBJ1-2	-	CASSQGDLGISYGYTF	TGCGCCAGCAGCCAAGGAGATCTAGGGATTTCCTATGGCTACACCTTC
TRBV13	-	TRBJ1-4	-	CASSPGVEGGKLFF	TGTGCCAGCAGCCCGGGTGTGGAGGGAGGGAAACTGTTTTTT
TRBV4-1	-	TRBJ2-1	-	CASSPRRSYNEQFF	TGCGCCAGCAGCCCGAGACGTTCCTACAATGAGCAGTTCTTC
TRBV27	-	TRBJ2-5	-	CASSPGWGRGETQYF	TGTGCCAGCAGTCCGGGGTGGGGCCGAGGGGAGACCCAGTACTTC
TRBV28	-	TRBJ1-2	-	CATPGRKAGDYGYTF	TGTGCCACCCCCGGGCGCAAGGCAGGAGACTATGGCTACACCTTC